This T cell receptor (beta chain) appears in the sequencing data of a study of blood T cell repertoires in COVID-19. The authors' processing: From reference gene primer amplification, estimates of nucleated cell counts were derived. TCRdb's copy holds only in-frame clones and misses some; the assay was immunoSEQ multiplex PCR. The D gene and trimming were derived from the DNA, and the V and J assignments and clone size from that table. The sample records about 210,000 clones, around 88% being singletons. The CDR3 loop spans 15 amino acids. Trimming shortened V by 3 bases and J by 4 bases, and 14 bases separated the two germline ends. Germline-derived CDR1 and CDR2 are SGHDT and YYEEEE.

This chain connects TRBV5-6 to TRBJ1-5; a weak D match, TRBD1 (6 bases). Source material: peripheral blood. The source of this sequence is a man aged 18 to 30 with active or convalescent COVID-19. The CDR3 reads CASSSTGTPNQPQHF. The CDR3, as DNA: TGTGCCAGCAGCTCGACCGGGACACCAAATCAGCCCCAGCATTTT.